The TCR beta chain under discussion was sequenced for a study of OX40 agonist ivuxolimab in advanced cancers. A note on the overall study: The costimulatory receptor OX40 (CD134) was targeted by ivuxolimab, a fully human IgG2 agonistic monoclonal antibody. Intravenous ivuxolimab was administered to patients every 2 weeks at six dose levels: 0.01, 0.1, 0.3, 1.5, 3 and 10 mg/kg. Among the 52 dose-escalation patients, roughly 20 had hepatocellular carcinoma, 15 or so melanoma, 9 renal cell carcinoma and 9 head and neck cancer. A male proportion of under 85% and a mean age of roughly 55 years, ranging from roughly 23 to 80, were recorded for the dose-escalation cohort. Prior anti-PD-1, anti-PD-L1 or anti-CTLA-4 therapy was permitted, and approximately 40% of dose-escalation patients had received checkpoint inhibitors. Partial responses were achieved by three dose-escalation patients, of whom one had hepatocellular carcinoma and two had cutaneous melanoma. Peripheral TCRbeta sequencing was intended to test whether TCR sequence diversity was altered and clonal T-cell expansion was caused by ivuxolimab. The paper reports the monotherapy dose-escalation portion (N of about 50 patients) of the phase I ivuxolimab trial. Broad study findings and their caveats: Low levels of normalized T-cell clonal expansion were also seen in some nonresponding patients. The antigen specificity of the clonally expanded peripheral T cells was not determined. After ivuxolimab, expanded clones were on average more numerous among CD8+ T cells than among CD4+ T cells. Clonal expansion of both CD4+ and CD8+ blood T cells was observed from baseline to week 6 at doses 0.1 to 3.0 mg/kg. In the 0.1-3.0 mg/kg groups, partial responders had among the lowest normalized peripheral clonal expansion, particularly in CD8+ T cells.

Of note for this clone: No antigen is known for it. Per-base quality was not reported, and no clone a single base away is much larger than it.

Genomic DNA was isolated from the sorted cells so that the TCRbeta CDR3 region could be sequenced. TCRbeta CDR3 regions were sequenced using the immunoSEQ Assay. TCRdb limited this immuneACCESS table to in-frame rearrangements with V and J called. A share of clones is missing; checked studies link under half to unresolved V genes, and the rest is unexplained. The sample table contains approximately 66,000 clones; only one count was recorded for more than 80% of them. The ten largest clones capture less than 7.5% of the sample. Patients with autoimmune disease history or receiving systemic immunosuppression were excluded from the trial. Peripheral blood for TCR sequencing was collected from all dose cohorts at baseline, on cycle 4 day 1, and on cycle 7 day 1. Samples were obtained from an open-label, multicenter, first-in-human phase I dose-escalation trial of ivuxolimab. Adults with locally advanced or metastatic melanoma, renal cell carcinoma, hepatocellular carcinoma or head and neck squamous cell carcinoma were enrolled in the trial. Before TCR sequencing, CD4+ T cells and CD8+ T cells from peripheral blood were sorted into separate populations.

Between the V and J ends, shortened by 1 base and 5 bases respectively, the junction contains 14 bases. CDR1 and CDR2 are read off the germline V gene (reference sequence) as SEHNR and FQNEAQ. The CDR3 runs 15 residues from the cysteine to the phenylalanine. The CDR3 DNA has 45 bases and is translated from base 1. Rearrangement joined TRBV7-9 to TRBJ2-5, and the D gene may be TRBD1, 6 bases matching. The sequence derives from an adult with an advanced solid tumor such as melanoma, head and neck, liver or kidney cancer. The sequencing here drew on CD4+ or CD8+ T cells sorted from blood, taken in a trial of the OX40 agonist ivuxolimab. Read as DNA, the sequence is TGTGCCAGCAGCTTAGTGGTCGGACAGACGGAGACCCAGTACTTC. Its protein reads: CASSLVVGQTETQYF.